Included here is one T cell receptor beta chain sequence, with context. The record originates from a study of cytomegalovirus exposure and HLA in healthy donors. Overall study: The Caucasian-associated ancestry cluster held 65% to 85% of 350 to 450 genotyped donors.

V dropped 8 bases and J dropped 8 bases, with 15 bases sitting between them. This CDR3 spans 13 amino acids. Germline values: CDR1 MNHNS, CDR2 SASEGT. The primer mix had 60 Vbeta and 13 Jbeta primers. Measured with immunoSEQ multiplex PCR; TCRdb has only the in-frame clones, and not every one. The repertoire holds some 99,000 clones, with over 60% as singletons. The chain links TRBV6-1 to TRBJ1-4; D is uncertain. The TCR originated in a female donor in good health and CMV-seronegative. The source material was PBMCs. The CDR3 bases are TGTGCCAGCGGATATGACTTTCTGGAAAAACTGTTTTTT. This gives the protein CASGYDFLEKLFF.